Sequencing of this TCR beta chain was carried out in a study of tumor-infiltrating lymphocytes in primary liver carcinoma. Germline CDR1 and CDR2: SGHRS and YFSETQ. CDR3 length equals 19 residues. The junction had 13 bases not matched to a gene; V was cut back by 0 bases and J by 4 bases. The input was 500 ng total RNA; TCR beta cDNA was made from it with a constant-region primer. Libraries covering TCR beta were generated through three nested multiplex PCR rounds (using a slightly modified ARM-PCR). Investigators reported that the first two PCR rounds, at around 10 cycles each, used TRBV1-TRBV30 forward primers with a C-beta reverse primer. TCRdb reprocessed the multiplex PCR reads via MiXCR and lists one record per CDR3 protein. The sample shows about 84,000 distinct CDR3 sequences, 72% of them seen only once. Each 20-30 mg portion of unsorted bulk tissue served as the source for co-extraction of RNA and DNA.

The source of this sequence is a man aged 35-49 years with primary liver carcinoma and hepatitis B virus infection. Material: liver tumor tissue from sampling region 1. Subset reported: tumor region T1, superior pole. V and J are TRBV5-1 and TRBJ2-1; 10 bases align to TRBD2. CDR3 nucleotide sequence: TGCGCCAGCAGCTTGGAGGCTAGCGGGGGAGGAGCTCTTTACAATGAGCAGTTCTTC. Its protein is CASSLEASGGGALYNEQFF.